This T cell receptor beta chain was captured by sequencing in a study of blood T cell repertoires in COVID-19. Background on the study: Both acute and convalescent COVID-19 samples were obtained from the United States, Italy and Spain. The cDNA or gDNA used as material had been derived from T cells, B-cell-depleted T cells, or PBMCs.

Authors' analysis steps: Reference gene primer amplification gave estimated nucleated cell counts. Produced via immunoSEQ multiplex PCR; TCRdb's table is partial and in-frame only. That table gives V, J and clone size, and the DNA gave D and trimming. Of roughly 160,000 clones listed, roughly 87% were seen once; the top ten hold over 3.5%. This CDR3 is 15 amino acids long. Germline CDR1 KGHSH, CDR2 LQKENI. The V end lost 6 bases, the J end lost 4 bases, and 18 bases lay between the germline ends. The sample holds one count of this clone. V gene TRBV18 combines with J gene TRBJ1-1; weak D call: TRBD1 (6 bases). The clonotype originates from a woman aged 55 to 70 who had recovered from COVID-19. Input material: peripheral blood. The CDR3 DNA sequence: TGTGCCAGCTCCCGGTTGGGAGGGGGGTCCACTGAAGCTTTCTTT. Translated: CASSRLGGGSTEAFF.